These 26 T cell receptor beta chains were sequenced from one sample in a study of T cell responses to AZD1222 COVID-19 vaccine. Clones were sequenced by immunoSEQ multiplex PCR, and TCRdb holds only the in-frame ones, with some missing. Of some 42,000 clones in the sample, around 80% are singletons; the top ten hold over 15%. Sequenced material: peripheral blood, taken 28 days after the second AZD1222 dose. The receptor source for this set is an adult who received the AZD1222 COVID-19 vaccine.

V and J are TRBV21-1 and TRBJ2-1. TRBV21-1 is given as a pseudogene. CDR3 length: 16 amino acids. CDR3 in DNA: TGTGCCAGCAGCAAAACCCGGTGTCCGCTTAGGAATGAGCAGTTCTTC. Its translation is CASSKTRCPLRNEQFF.

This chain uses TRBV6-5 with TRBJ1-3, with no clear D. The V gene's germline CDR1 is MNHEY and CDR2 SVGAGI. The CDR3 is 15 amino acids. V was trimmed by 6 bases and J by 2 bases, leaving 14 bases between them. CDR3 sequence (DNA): TGTGCCAGCAGCGACTTAGGGTGGACTGGAAACACCATATATTTT. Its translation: CASSDLGWTGNTIYF.

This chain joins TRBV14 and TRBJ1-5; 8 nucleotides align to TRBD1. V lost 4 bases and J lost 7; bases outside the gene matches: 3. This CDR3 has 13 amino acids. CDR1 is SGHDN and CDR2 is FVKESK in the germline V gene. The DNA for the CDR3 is TGTGCCAGCAGCCCCGGACAGGGCCAGCCCCAGCATTTT. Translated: CASSPGQGQPQHF.

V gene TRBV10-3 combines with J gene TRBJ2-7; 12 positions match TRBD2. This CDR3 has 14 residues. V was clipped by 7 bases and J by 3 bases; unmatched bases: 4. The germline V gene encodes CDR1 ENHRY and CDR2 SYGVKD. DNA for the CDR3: TGTGCCATCACGAGGACTAGCGGGGTCTACGAGCAGTACTTC. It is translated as CAITRTSGVYEQYF.

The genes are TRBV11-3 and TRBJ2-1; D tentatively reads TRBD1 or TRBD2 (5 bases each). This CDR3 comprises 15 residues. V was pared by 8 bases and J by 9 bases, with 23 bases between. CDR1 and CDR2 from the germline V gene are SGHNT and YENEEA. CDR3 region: CASGPGRAKLGEQFF. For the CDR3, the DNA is TGTGCCAGCGGCCCAGGGAGAGCTAAACTTGGTGAGCAGTTCTTC. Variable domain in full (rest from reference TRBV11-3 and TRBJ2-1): EAGVVQSPRYKIIEKKQPVAFWCNPISGHNTLYWYLQNLGQGPELLIRYENEEAVDDSQLPKDRFSAERLKGVDSTLKIQPAELGDSAVYLCASGPGRAKLGEQFFGPGTRLTVL.

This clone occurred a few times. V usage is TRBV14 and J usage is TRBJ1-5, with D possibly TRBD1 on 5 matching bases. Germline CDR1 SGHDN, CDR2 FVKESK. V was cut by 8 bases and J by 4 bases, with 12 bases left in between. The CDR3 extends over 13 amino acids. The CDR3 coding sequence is TGTGCCAGCTCCTCAAGGGGAAATCAGCCCCAGCATTTT. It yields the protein CASSSRGNQPQHF.

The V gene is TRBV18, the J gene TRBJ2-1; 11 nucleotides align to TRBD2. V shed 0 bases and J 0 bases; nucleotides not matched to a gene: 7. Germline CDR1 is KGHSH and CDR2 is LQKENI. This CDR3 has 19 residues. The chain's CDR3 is CASSPPGSGGADSYNEQFF. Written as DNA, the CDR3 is TGTGCCAGCTCACCACCGGGTAGCGGGGGGGCCGACTCCTACAATGAGCAGTTCTTC. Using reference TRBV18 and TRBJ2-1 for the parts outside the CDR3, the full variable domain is NAGVMQNPRHLVRRRGQEARLRCSPMKGHSHVYWYRQLPEEGLKFMVYLQKENIIDESGMPKERFSAEFPKEGPSILRIQQVVRGDSAAYFCASSPPGSGGADSYNEQFFGPGTRLTVL.

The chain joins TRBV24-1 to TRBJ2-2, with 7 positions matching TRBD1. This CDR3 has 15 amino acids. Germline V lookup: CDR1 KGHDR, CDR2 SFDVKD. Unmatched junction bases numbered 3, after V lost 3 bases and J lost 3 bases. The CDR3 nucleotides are TGTGCCACCAGTGATCCGGGACAGTACACCGGGGAGCTGTTTTTT. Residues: CATSDPGQYTGELFF.

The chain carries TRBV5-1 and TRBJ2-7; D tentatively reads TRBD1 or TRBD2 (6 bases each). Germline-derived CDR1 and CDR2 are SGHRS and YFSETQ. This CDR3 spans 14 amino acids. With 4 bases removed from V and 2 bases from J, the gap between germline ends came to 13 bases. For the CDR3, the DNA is TGCGCCAGCAGCCCGGAGGGGGGAACCTACGAGCAGTACTTC. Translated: CASSPEGGTYEQYF.

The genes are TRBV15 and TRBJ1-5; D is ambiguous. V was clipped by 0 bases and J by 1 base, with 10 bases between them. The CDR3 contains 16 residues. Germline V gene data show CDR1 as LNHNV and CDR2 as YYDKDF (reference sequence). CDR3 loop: CATSRDFEQSNQPQHF. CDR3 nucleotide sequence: TGTGCCACCAGCAGAGATTTTGAACAGAGCAATCAGCCCCAGCATTTT.

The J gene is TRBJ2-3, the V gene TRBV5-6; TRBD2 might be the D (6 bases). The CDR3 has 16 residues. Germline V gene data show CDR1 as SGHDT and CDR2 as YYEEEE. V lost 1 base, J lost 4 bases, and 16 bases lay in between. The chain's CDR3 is CASSLRTGGFADTQYF. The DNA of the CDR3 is TGTGCCAGCAGCTTGAGGACCGGGGGATTTGCAGATACGCAGTATTTT.

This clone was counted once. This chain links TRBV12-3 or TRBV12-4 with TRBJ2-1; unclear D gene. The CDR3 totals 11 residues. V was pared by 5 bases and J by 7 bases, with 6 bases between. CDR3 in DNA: TGTGCCAGCAGTCTCTCTAATGAGCAGTTCTTC. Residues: CASSLSNEQFF.

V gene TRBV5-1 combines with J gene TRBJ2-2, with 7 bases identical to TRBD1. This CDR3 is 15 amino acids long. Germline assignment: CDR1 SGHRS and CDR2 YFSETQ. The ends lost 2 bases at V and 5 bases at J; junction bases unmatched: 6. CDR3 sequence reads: CASSFMTGRTGELFF. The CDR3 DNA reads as TGCGCCAGCAGCTTTATGACAGGGAGAACCGGGGAGCTGTTTTTT.

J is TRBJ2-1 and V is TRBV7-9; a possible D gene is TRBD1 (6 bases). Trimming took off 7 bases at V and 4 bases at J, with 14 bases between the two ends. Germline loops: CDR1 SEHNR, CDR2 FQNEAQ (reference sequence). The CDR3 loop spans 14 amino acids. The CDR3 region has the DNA TGTGCCAGCAAAGATTACAGGGAATACAATGAGCAGTTCTTC. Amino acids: CASKDYREYNEQFF.

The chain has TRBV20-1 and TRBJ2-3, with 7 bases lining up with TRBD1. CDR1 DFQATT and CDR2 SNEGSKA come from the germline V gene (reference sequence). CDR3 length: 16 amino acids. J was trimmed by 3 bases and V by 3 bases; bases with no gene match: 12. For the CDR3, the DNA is TGCAGTGCTAGTGCCAGGGACAGTCAACGAACAGATACGCAGTATTTT. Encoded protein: CSASARDSQRTDTQYF.

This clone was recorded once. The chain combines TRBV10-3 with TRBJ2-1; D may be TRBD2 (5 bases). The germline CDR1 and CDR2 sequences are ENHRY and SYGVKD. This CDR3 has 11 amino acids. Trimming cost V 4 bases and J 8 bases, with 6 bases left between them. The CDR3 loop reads CAISGGYEQFF. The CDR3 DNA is TGTGCCATCAGTGGCGGGTATGAGCAGTTCTTC.

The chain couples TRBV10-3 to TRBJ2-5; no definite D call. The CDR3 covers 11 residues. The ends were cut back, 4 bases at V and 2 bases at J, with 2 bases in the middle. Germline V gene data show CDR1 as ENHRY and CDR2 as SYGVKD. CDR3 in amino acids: CAISAQETQYF. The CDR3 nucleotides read TGTGCCATCAGTGCTCAAGAGACCCAGTACTTC.

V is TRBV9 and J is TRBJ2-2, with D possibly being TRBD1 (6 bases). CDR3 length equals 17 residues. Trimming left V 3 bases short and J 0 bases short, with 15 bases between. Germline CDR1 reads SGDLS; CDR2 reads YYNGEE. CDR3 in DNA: TGTGCCAGCAGCGACCGCGGAGCAGGGGCGAACACCGGGGAGCTGTTTTTT. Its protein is CASSDRGAGANTGELFF.

The CDR3 region is CASSLVTFSSTGEKLFF. CDR3 bases: TGCGCCAGCAGCTTGGTCACGTTTTCGAGTACGGGTGAAAAACTGTTTTTT. This chain uses TRBV5-1 with TRBJ1-4, with unresolved D. CDR1 is SGHRS and CDR2 is YFSETQ in the germline V gene. V shed 0 bases and J shed 7 bases, with 19 bases lying between them. CDR3 length equals 17 residues.

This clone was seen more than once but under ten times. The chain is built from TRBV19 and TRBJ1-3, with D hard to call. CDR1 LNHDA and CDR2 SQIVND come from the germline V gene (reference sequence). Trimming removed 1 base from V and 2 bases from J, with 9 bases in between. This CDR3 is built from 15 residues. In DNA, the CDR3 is TGTGCCAGTAGTATAGGTCCGGGCGCTGGAAACACCATATATTTT. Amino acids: CASSIGPGAGNTIYF.

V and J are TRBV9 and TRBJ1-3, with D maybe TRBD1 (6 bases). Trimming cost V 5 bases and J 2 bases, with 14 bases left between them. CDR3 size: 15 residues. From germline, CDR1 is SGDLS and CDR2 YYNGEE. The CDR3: CASSYTGTPGNTIYF. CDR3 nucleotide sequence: TGTGCCAGCAGTTATACAGGGACCCCTGGAAACACCATATATTTT.

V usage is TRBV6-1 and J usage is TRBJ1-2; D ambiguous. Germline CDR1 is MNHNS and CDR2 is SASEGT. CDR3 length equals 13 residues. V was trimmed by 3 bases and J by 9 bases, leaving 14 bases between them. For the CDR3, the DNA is TGTGCCAGCAGTGAGATCTACAACCCTCGCTACACCTTC. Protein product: CASSEIYNPRYTF.

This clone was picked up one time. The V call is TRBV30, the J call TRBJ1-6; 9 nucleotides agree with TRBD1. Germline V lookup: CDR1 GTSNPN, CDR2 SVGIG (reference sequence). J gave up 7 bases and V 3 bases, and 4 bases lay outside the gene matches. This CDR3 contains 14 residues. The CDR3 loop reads CAWRAGQGNSPLHF. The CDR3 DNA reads TGTGCCTGGAGGGCGGGACAGGGAAATTCACCCCTCCACTTT.

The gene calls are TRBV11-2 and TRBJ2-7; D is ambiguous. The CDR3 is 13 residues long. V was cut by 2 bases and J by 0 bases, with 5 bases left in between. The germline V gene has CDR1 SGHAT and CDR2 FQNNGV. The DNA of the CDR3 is TGTGCCAGCAGCTTATACACCTCCTACGAGCAGTACTTC. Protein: CASSLYTSYEQYF.

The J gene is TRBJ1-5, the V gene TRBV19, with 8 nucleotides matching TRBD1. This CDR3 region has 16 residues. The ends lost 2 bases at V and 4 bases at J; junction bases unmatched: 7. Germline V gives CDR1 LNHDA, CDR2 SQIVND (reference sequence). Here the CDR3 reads CASSIPGTGVNQPQHF. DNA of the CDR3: TGTGCCAGTAGTATACCCGGGACAGGAGTTAATCAGCCCCAGCATTTT. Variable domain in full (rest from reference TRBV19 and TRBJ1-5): DGGITQSPKYLFRKEGQNVTLSCEQNLNHDAMYWYRQDPGQGLRLIYYSQIVNDFQKGDIAEGYSVSREKKESFPLTVTSAQKNPTAFYLCASSIPGTGVNQPQHFGDGTRLSIL.

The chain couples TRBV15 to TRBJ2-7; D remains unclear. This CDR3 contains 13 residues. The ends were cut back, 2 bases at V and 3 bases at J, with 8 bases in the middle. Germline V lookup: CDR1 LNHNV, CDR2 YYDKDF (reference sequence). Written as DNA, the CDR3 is TGTGCCACCAGCAGACCCGGCGTCTACGAGCAGTACTTC. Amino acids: CATSRPGVYEQYF.